The clone carrying this TCR beta chain was observed once. Its specificity is not known. Germline V gene lookup returns CDR1 LGHNA and CDR2 YNFKEQ. Trimming removed 1 base from V and 0 bases from J, with 14 bases in between. The CDR3 contains 17 residues. Assay used: immunoSEQ multiplex PCR; TCRdb lists only in-frame clones, some missing. Counted here are approximately 86,000 clones, approximately 91% occurring once; the ten biggest clones make up around 0.35%. The data were taken from a study of OX40 agonist ivuxolimab in advanced cancers. Study-wide results and limits: There was clonal expansion of CD4+ and CD8+ blood T cells by week 6 at 0.1 to 3.0 mg/kg.

The genes are TRBV4-2 and TRBJ2-3; D is possibly TRBD1 or TRBD2 (5 bases each). The sample in question was CD4+ or CD8+ T cells sorted from blood, obtained in a trial of the OX40 agonist ivuxolimab. The clonotype was recovered from an adult with an advanced solid tumor such as melanoma, head and neck, liver or kidney cancer. CDR3 in amino acids: CASSQAGYGASTDTQYF. The CDR3 DNA reads as TGTGCCAGCAGCCAAGCCGGGTACGGGGCTAGCACAGATACGCAGTATTTT.